This TCR beta chain was identified in a study of OX40 agonist ivuxolimab in advanced cancers. The study in broad terms: The costimulatory receptor OX40 (CD134) was targeted by ivuxolimab, a fully human IgG2 agonistic monoclonal antibody. Intravenous ivuxolimab was administered to patients every 2 weeks at six dose levels: 0.01, 0.1, 0.3, 1.5, 3 and 10 mg/kg. Among the approximately 50 dose-escalation patients, some 20 had hepatocellular carcinoma, around 15 melanoma, 9 renal cell carcinoma and 9 head and neck cancer. In the dose-escalation cohort, approximately 83% of patients were male, and the mean age was approximately 60 years with a range of about 20 to 80. Prior anti-PD-1, anti-PD-L1 or anti-CTLA-4 therapy was permitted, and checkpoint inhibitors had been received by about 37% of dose-escalation patients. Partial responses were achieved by three dose-escalation patients, of whom one had hepatocellular carcinoma and two had cutaneous melanoma. Peripheral TCRbeta sequencing was intended to test whether TCR sequence diversity was altered and clonal T-cell expansion was caused by ivuxolimab. The paper covers the monotherapy dose-escalation part of the phase I ivuxolimab trial, which included N = 52 patients.

The trial excluded patients who had a history of autoimmune disease or who were on systemic immunosuppression. Peripheral blood for TCR sequencing was collected from all dose cohorts at baseline, on cycle 4 day 1, and on cycle 7 day 1. Samples came from an open-label, multicenter, first-in-human phase I dose-escalation trial of ivuxolimab. Adults with locally advanced or metastatic melanoma, renal cell, hepatocellular, or head and neck squamous cell carcinoma were enrolled in the trial. Before TCR sequencing, CD4+ and CD8+ T cells were separately sorted from peripheral blood. For sequencing of the TCRbeta CDR3 region, genomic DNA was extracted from the sorted cells. TCRbeta CDR3 regions were sequenced using the immunoSEQ Assay. In its TCRdb copy, this immuneACCESS table keeps in-frame sequences only and misses some clones. Where compared with another copy, unresolved V genes explain less than half of these, and the others have no known cause. The sample table contains under 80,000 clones; only one count was recorded for 85% of them. The ten largest clones represent approximately 4.3% of the sample.

Note on this clone: Its recognized antigen is unknown. Base qualities are not at hand, and no much larger clone is one base apart.

For CDR1 and CDR2, the germline V gene lists SNHLY and FYNNEI. There are 15 amino acids in the CDR3, from cysteine to phenylalanine inclusive. Only the CDR3 part of the read is kept: 45 bases, read in frame from the first base. Trimming removed 10 bases from V and 3 bases from J, leaving 18 bases between the germline ends. Points the paper makes about the study in general: At doses of 0.1 to 3.0 mg/kg, clonal expansion of both CD4+ and CD8+ blood T cells was observed from baseline to week 6. In partial responders in the 0.1-3.0 mg/kg groups, normalized peripheral clonal expansion was found to be among the lowest, especially among CD8+ T cells. Low levels of normalized T-cell clonal expansion were also seen in some patients who did not respond. After ivuxolimab, expanded clones were on average more numerous among CD8+ T cells than among CD4+ T cells. The antigen specificity of the peripheral T cells that underwent clonal expansion was not determined.

The chain is assembled from TRBV2 and TRBJ1-4; possibly the D gene is TRBD1, per 5 matching bases. Here the sequenced sample was CD4+ or CD8+ T cells sorted from blood, taken in a trial of the OX40 agonist ivuxolimab. The TCR comes from an adult with an advanced solid tumor such as melanoma, head and neck, liver or kidney cancer. The DNA reads TGTGCCACCAAGGCCTCCGGGGGGGCTAATGAAAAACTGTTTTTT. Its translation reads: CATKASGGANEKLFF.